Given below is one T cell receptor beta chain in context. No antigen is known for it. This entry belongs to a study of PD-1 blockade in classical Hodgkin lymphoma. Overall study: Patients were treated with nivolumab at 3 mg/kg, and this was given intravenously every 2 weeks.

Study-wide results and caveats: There remain no defined causes for the repertoire differences, which possibly reflect disease activity or prior therapy. Whereas CD4+ TCR diversity had risen significantly by C4D1, CD8+ TCR diversity had not.

Deletions cut 5 bases from V and 8 bases from J, with 19 bases between. The germline gives CDR1 SGHVS, CDR2 FQNEAQ. This CDR3 is built from 16 residues. The protocol was immunoSEQ multiplex PCR, while the TCRdb copy is restricted to in-frame clones and leaves out a portion. The data hold around 26,000 clones, with about 86% observed a single time. All patients experienced relapse after autologous stem cell transplantation, and brentuximab vedotin exposure was variable. Sequences were derived from peripheral blood mononuclear cells (PBMCs), sampled before the second cycle of nivolumab. The gene calls are TRBV7-8 and TRBJ1-6, with a tentative D call TRBD1 (6 bases). The receptor was isolated from a human donor with classical Hodgkin lymphoma. CDR3 region: CASSPSQLGAHSPLHF. In DNA form, the CDR3 reads TGTGCCAGCAGCCCCAGCCAGTTGGGGGCCCATTCACCCCTCCACTTT.